A selection of T cell receptor beta chains follows, all from one sample in a study of T-cell memory formation after mild COVID-19. TCRdb re-called the 5' RACE reads through MiXCR, storing one row per CDR3 protein. The table has 250,000 or so distinct CDR3 sequences, around 17% seen once. The sequenced sample consisted of PBMCs or a T cell subset sorted from them (not recorded which). The receptors come from a man aged 18 to 30 who had mild COVID-19 (a few samples of this study predate the infection). Cell type and time point are not known. Each CDR3 is given with its conserved first and last residue. A D gene is named only where the DNA matches it firmly. Only part of the rows carry a size: once, few, many, or a class if the clone is expanded.

-	TRBV7-2	few	TRBJ2-2	CASSFRWGELFF	TGTGCCAGCAGCTTCCGGTGGGGGGAGCTGTTTTTT
-	TRBV7-9	many	TRBJ2-1	CASSTLGEQFF	TGTGCCAGCAGCACGCTCGGTGAGCAGTTCTTC
-	TRBV18	-	TRBJ1-2	CASSPPGLSNYGYTF	TGTGCCAGCTCACCACCAGGGTTGAGTAACTATGGCTACACCTTC
-	TRBV2	-	TRBJ1-2	CASLPQGANYGYTF	TGTGCCAGTTTACCTCAGGGAGCTAACTATGGCTACACCTTC
TRBD1	TRBV7-6	-	TRBJ2-1	CASSTPDRVQYNEQFF	TGTGCCAGCAGCACCCCCGACAGGGTGCAATACAATGAGCAGTTCTTC
-	TRBV7-9	-	TRBJ1-6	CASSLASGALNSPLHF	TGTGCCAGCAGCTTAGCGTCGGGGGCCCTTAATTCACCCCTCCACTTT
-	TRBV20-1	-	TRBJ2-2	CSARGVTGELFF	TGCAGTGCTAGAGGGGTCACCGGGGAGCTGTTTTTT
-	TRBV11-2	-	TRBJ1-2	CASSHGRVGYTF	TGTGCCAGCAGCCACGGGAGGGTTGGCTACACCTTC
TRBD2	TRBV5-1	many	TRBJ2-1	CASSLAPPSGAINEQFF	TGCGCCAGCAGCTTGGCCCCCCCTAGCGGGGCGATCAATGAGCAGTTCTTC
-	TRBV5-1	-	TRBJ1-2	CASSFGSDGYTF	TGCGCCAGCAGCTTCGGCAGTGATGGCTACACCTTC
-	TRBV9	few	TRBJ2-5	CASSVDQGGETQYF	TGTGCCAGCAGCGTAGACCAAGGGGGAGAGACCCAGTACTTC
-	TRBV20-1	-	TRBJ2-5	CSARDPLPETQYF	TGCAGTGCTAGAGATCCACTCCCAGAGACCCAGTACTTC
-	TRBV7-8	many	TRBJ2-3	CASSARGRGGGTDTQYF	TGTGCCAGCAGCGCCCGAGGCCGAGGGGGGGGCACAGATACGCAGTATTTT
-	TRBV7-9	-	TRBJ1-1	CASSHSSPWAFF	TGTGCCAGCAGCCACTCGTCACCGTGGGCTTTCTTT
-	TRBV5-5	few	TRBJ2-2	CASSVTVMNTGELFF	TGTGCCAGCAGCGTGACAGTGATGAACACCGGGGAGCTGTTTTTT
-	TRBV10-3	few	TRBJ2-3	CAISGDGAGGDTQYF	TGTGCCATCAGTGGGGACGGGGCTGGCGGGGATACGCAGTATTTT
TRBD1	TRBV7-2	-	TRBJ2-3	CASSRTGFGATQYF	TGTGCCAGCAGCCGGACAGGGTTTGGGGCTACGCAGTATTTT
-	TRBV9	few	TRBJ1-2	CASSVNEGLTNGYTF	TGTGCCAGCAGCGTAAATGAGGGCTTAACGAATGGCTACACCTTC
-	TRBV25-1	-	TRBJ1-2	CASSEYISGPYGGYTF	TGTGCCAGCAGTGAATATATATCTGGACCCTACGGTGGCTACACCTTC
-	TRBV5-1	-	TRBJ2-1	CASRYGSDEQFF	TGCGCCAGCAGATATGGCTCGGATGAGCAGTTCTTC
-	TRBV12-3/TRBV12-4	few	TRBJ2-6	CASSHNGANVLTF	TGTGCCAGCAGTCATAATGGGGCCAACGTCCTGACTTTC
TRBD1	TRBV4-3	few	TRBJ1-1	CASSRGDRLNTEAFF	TGCGCCAGCAGCCGTGGGGACAGGTTGAACACTGAAGCTTTCTTT
-	TRBV20-1	-	TRBJ2-7	CSARFRGRSYEQYF	TGCAGTGCTAGATTCCGGGGTAGGTCCTACGAGCAGTACTTC
-	TRBV5-1	few	TRBJ2-3	CASRRTRADTQYF	TGCGCCAGCAGAAGAACTAGGGCTGATACGCAGTATTTT
-	TRBV5-8	-	TRBJ2-3	CASSLGDFTDTQYF	TGTGCCAGCAGCTTGGGGGACTTCACAGATACGCAGTATTTT
TRBD2	TRBV5-1	many	TRBJ2-1	CASDPGLAGGDEQFF	TGCGCCAGCGATCCTGGACTAGCGGGGGGAGATGAGCAGTTCTTC
-	TRBV7-2	-	TRBJ2-3	CASSIATDTDTQYF	TGTGCCAGCAGCATCGCGACAGACACAGATACGCAGTATTTT
TRBD1	TRBV5-1	-	TRBJ2-3	CASSSGDRVGAWYF	TGCGCCAGCAGCTCGGGGGACAGGGTTGGAGCATGGTATTTT
-	TRBV4-2	few	TRBJ1-1	CASSQTSRGGMRAEAFF	TGTGCCAGCAGCCAAACCTCGAGGGGGGGGATGAGGGCTGAAGCTTTCTTT
-	TRBV7-9	-	TRBJ2-3	CASSLRRGAFTDTQYF	TGTGCCAGCAGCTTACGTCGGGGGGCCTTCACAGATACGCAGTATTTT
-	TRBV20-1	few	TRBJ1-5	CSARPPAGGNQPQHF	TGCAGTGCTAGACCCCCGGCAGGAGGCAATCAGCCCCAGCATTTT
-	TRBV10-2	many	TRBJ2-4	CASSEHSLNIQYF	TGCGCCAGCAGTGAACACTCGCTGAACATTCAGTACTTC
TRBD2	TRBV9	-	TRBJ2-3	CASRGGWGDTQYF	TGTGCCAGCCGGGGGGGCTGGGGTGATACGCAGTATTTT
TRBD1	TRBV3-1	-	TRBJ1-2	CASRRNGQGLYGYTF	TGTGCCAGCAGACGAAATGGACAGGGACTCTATGGCTACACCTTC
TRBD1	TRBV20-1	few	TRBJ2-5	CSARDRLGQETQYF	TGCAGTGCTCGGGACAGGTTAGGACAAGAGACCCAGTACTTC
-	TRBV9	-	TRBJ2-2	CASSVEIAANTGELFF	TGTGCCAGCAGCGTAGAGATCGCAGCGAACACCGGGGAGCTGTTTTTT
-	TRBV4-2	-	TRBJ2-5	CASSLSGAWQETQYF	TGTGCCAGCAGCCTTAGCGGCGCGTGGCAAGAGACCCAGTACTTC
-	TRBV7-3	-	TRBJ2-3	CASSPRVPDTQYF	TGTGCCAGCAGCCCCCGAGTACCAGATACGCAGTATTTT
TRBD2	TRBV2	-	TRBJ2-1	CASGTTSGGIQFF	TGTGCCAGCGGGACGACTAGCGGTGGGATACAGTTCTTC
TRBD2	TRBV4-2	-	TRBJ2-5	CASSQLLAGEETQYF	TGTGCCAGCAGTCAGCTACTAGCGGGGGAAGAGACCCAGTACTTC
-	TRBV4-3	-	TRBJ1-2	CASSQDRRGRNYGYTF	TGCGCCAGCAGCCAAGATCGGCGGGGGAGGAACTATGGCTACACCTTC
TRBD1	TRBV10-3	few	TRBJ1-5	CAISESGQGIQPQHF	TGTGCCATCAGTGAGTCGGGACAGGGGATTCAGCCCCAGCATTTT
TRBD2	TRBV6-5	many	TRBJ2-5	CASSYTSGGPETQYF	TGTGCCAGCAGTTACACTAGCGGGGGGCCTGAGACCCAGTACTTC
-	TRBV6-1	-	TRBJ2-7	CASSEELQAGETYEQYF	TGTGCCAGCAGTGAAGAGCTTCAGGCAGGGGAAACCTACGAGCAGTACTTC
TRBD2	TRBV7-8	many	TRBJ2-2	CASSLLGTGGPSGELFF	TGTGCCAGCAGCCTCTTGGGCACGGGGGGGCCCAGCGGGGAGCTGTTTTTT
TRBD2	TRBV12-3/TRBV12-4	-	TRBJ2-2	CASGWASGGFGELFF	TGTGCCAGCGGCTGGGCTAGCGGGGGATTCGGGGAGCTGTTTTTT
-	TRBV4-2	few	TRBJ2-1	CASSQGGGLNEQFF	TGTGCCAGCAGCCAGGGGGGGGGCCTCAATGAGCAGTTCTTC
TRBD2	TRBV6-6	-	TRBJ2-3	CASSLYRTSGGVPGTDTQYF	TGTGCCAGCAGTTTATACCGGACTAGCGGGGGAGTCCCTGGCACAGATACGCAGTATTTT
-	TRBV5-1	-	TRBJ2-7	CASSFTEYSYEQYF	TGCGCCAGCAGCTTCACAGAGTACTCCTACGAGCAGTACTTC
TRBD1	TRBV5-4	-	TRBJ1-6	CASSTDRDSPLHF	TGTGCCAGCAGCACGGACAGGGACTCACCCCTCCACTTT
-	TRBV5-1	few	TRBJ2-5	CASSSLETQYF	TGCGCCAGCAGCAGCTTAGAGACCCAGTACTTC
-	TRBV5-1	few	TRBJ1-5	CASSPGLASHQPQHF	TGCGCCAGCAGCCCGGGACTCGCGTCACATCAGCCCCAGCATTTT
-	TRBV6-6	-	TRBJ1-1	CASSYILEAFF	TGTGCCAGCAGTTACATCCTTGAAGCTTTCTTT
TRBD2	TRBV12-3/TRBV12-4	few	TRBJ2-1	CASRPTGLANNEQFF	TGTGCCAGCAGACCCACGGGACTAGCCAACAATGAGCAGTTCTTC